Each of the 31 T cell receptor beta chains below was sequenced from the same sample in a study of T-cell reconstitution after alpha-beta-depleted transplantation in children (dated by TCRdb to about 2016). Libraries were made using PCR. Sequencer: Illumina HiSeq 2500. To normalize quantification of the TCRbeta repertoire, the TCR libraries were built with molecular barcoding that relied on unique molecular identifiers. TCRdb's own reprocessing of the public reads used fastp at Q25 and MiXCR and kept productive beta chains. Rows with a matching CDR3 protein are joined into one entry that keeps the most common DNA and genes. The sample profile shows fewer than 400,000 distinct CDR3 sequences; roughly 22% of them were found once. The biggest ten clones account for 3.8% of the sample. This specimen was PBMCs from the stem cell graft donor, taken from the stem cell graft. Every receptor here comes from a human donor who donated a stem cell graft to a child with acute myeloid leukemia.

V usage is TRBV12-5 and J usage is TRBJ1-5; perhaps TRBD1 as D (5 bases). The CDR3 sequence is 12 residues long. Trimming removed 5 bases at V and 9 bases at J, with 11 bases between. CDR1 LGHNT and CDR2 FRNRAP come from the germline V gene. DNA of the CDR3: TGTGCTAGTGGTCTAGACAGCACGCCCCAGCATTTT. Translation: CASGLDSTPQHF.

The table lists this clonotype with a few counts. The chain is built from TRBV7-6 and TRBJ1-5; TRBD1 matches 9 bases. In germline, CDR1 is SGHVS, CDR2 FNYEAQ. The V gene end was trimmed by 6 bases and the J gene end by 8 bases; junction bases not matched to a gene: 8. The CDR3 extends over 14 amino acids. DNA for the CDR3: TGTGCCAGCAGTAAAGGACAGGGGATGGAGCCCCAGCATTTT. It codes for CASSKGQGMEPQHF.

This clonotype was counted many times. The V gene is TRBV6-4, the J gene TRBJ2-6; D unclear. There are 16 residues in the CDR3. Trimming shortened V by 4 bases and J by 0 bases, and 10 bases separated the two germline ends. Germline loops: CDR1 MRHNA, CDR2 SNTAGT. CDR3: CASSVDGLSGANVLTF. The CDR3 bases are TGTGCCAGCAGTGTTGACGGGCTCTCTGGGGCCAACGTCCTGACTTTC.

The V gene is TRBV11-3, the J gene TRBJ2-1; the D is unclear. The CDR3 totals 15 residues. Trimming left V 5 bases short and J 3 bases short, with 14 bases between. The germline CDR1 and CDR2 sequences are SGHNT and YENEEA. CDR3 in DNA: TGTGCCAGCAGCCCCACTCGAGATCTCTACAATGAGCAGTTCTTC. Its protein is CASSPTRDLYNEQFF.

There are a few counts of this clonotype. The V call is TRBV20-1, the J call TRBJ1-6, with 7 bases that match TRBD1. Looked up from germline, CDR1 is DFQATT and CDR2 is SNEGSKA (reference sequence). This CDR3 is 17 amino acids long. V gave up 3 bases and J gave up 0 bases; unmatched junction bases: 8. In DNA, the CDR3 is TGCAGTGCTAGGAGTAGGGGGCTTAGCTCCTATAATTCACCCCTCCACTTT. Its translation: CSARSRGLSSYNSPLHF.

This clonotype was observed at least ten times. This chain uses TRBV29-1 with TRBJ1-2, with D maybe TRBD1 (6 bases). The germline gives CDR1 SQVTM, CDR2 ANQGSEA. With 0 bases removed from V and 8 bases from J, the gap between germline ends came to 16 bases. The CDR3 consists of 14 residues. CDR3 region: CSVEEKGGVGGYTF. For the CDR3, the DNA is TGCAGCGTTGAAGAGAAAGGGGGTGTTGGAGGCTACACCTTC.

This clonotype was recorded at least ten times. The chain employs TRBV20-1 and TRBJ1-1; no clear D gene. The CDR3 runs to 13 residues. V shed 0 bases and J shed 12 bases, with 17 bases lying between them. Germline CDR1 and CDR2: DFQATT and SNEGSKA (reference sequence). The CDR3 DNA reads as TGCAGTGCTAGAGAAAGAGGGATATTTGCACCTTTCTTT. Translated, it gives CSARERGIFAPFF.

Worth noting for this clonotype: Possible read error: a much larger clone is one base away. The CDR3 sequence: CASIYRSEAFF. The DNA for the CDR3 is TGTGCCAGCATTTATAGGTCTGAAGCTTTCTTT. The rearrangement links TRBV6-5 to TRBJ1-1; D gene ambiguous. The germline V gene has CDR1 MNHEY and CDR2 SVGAGI. The ends were cut back, 7 bases at V and 6 bases at J, with 9 bases in the middle. This CDR3 is built from 11 residues.

The chain uses TRBV28 and TRBJ1-2; 8 bases map to TRBD1. V dropped 4 bases and J dropped 4; count of bases not matched to a gene: 8. Germline V gene lookup returns CDR1 MDHEN and CDR2 SYDVKM. The CDR3 consists of 15 residues. The CDR3 loop is CASSSRTGNLYGYTF. CDR3 DNA sequence: TGTGCCAGCAGTTCGAGGACAGGGAATCTCTATGGCTACACCTTC.

This clonotype occurred a few times. J is TRBJ2-1 and V is TRBV5-1, with D hard to call. The CDR3 has 14 residues. Trimming stripped 1 base from V and 6 bases from J, with 11 bases between. Germline values: CDR1 SGHRS, CDR2 YFSETQ. For the CDR3, the DNA is TGCGCCAGCAGCTTGCCTGTCCGATCCAATGAGCAGTTCTTC. Protein: CASSLPVRSNEQFF.

This clonotype occurred a few times. The chain employs TRBV10-3 and TRBJ2-1, with 10 bases that match TRBD2. The CDR3 covers 14 residues. With V trimmed by 6 bases and J by 7 bases, 6 bases remained unmatched. The germline V gene has CDR1 ENHRY and CDR2 SYGVKD. The DNA of the CDR3 is TGTGCCATCAGCCTGGGACTAGCGCTGAATGAGCAGTTCTTC. This codes for CAISLGLALNEQFF.

This clonotype has a count of ten or more. The gene calls are TRBV12-3 or TRBV12-4 and TRBJ2-2; perhaps TRBD2 as D (7 bases). Trimming pared 5 bases from V and 6 bases from J, leaving 16 bases between. The CDR3 is 15 amino acids. DNA for the CDR3: TGTGCCAGCAGTAAAACCACCGGGGGGCCCGGGGAGCTGTTTTTT. It yields the protein CASSKTTGGPGELFF.

This clonotype came up a few times. The V call is TRBV10-3, the J call TRBJ2-2, with D maybe TRBD1 (6 bases). This CDR3 comprises 12 residues. Trimming took 10 bases from V and 8 from J, leaving 14 bases between them. Germline CDR1 and CDR2: ENHRY and SYGVKD. The CDR3, as DNA: TGTGCCAGCACAGGGATGGGAGGGGAGCTGTTTTTT. Translated, it gives CASTGMGGELFF.

The J gene is TRBJ1-2, the V gene TRBV12-3 or TRBV12-4; maybe TRBD1 (5 bases). V was clipped by 2 bases and J by 8 bases, with 18 bases between them. The CDR3 sequence is 15 residues long. CDR3 in DNA: TGTGCCAGCAGTTTAAGCTCTCAGGGATCAGGAGGCTACACCTTC. Its protein product is CASSLSSQGSGGYTF.

This clonotype was seen repeatedly, ten times or more. The V gene is TRBV5-5, the J gene TRBJ2-1; 11 bases fit TRBD2. Germline V gene lookup returns CDR1 SGHKS and CDR2 YYEKEE (reference sequence). The CDR3 runs 18 residues. Trimming removed 3 bases from V and 6 bases from J; junction bases left unmatched: 14. The CDR3 DNA is TGTGCCAGCAGCTCGGACCCTCCGGGACTAGCGGACCTCAATGAGCAGTTCTTC. It translates to CASSSDPPGLADLNEQFF.

This chain links TRBV10-1 with TRBJ2-7; 8 bases agree with TRBD2. The CDR3 is 17 amino acids. V lost 0 bases to trimming and J lost 2 bases; unmatched junction nucleotides: 9. Looked up from germline, CDR1 is WNHNN and CDR2 is SYGVQD (reference sequence). CDR3 bases: TGCGCCAGCAGTGAGTCCGGCCTAGCGGGTTATCCCTACGAGCAGTACTTC. This codes for CASSESGLAGYPYEQYF.

This clonotype was seen more than once but under ten times. This chain joins TRBV11-2 and TRBJ2-3, with a possible D match to TRBD2 (6 bases). This CDR3 spans 17 amino acids. V lost 1 base to trimming and J lost 3 bases, with 17 bases between them. Germline values: CDR1 SGHAT, CDR2 FQNNGV. This CDR3 reads CASSLGYGRMGTDTQYF. The CDR3 nucleotides read TGTGCCAGCAGCTTAGGATATGGGAGGATGGGGACAGATACGCAGTATTTT.

This clonotype was detected only a few times. The chain couples TRBV20-1 to TRBJ2-2, with no clear D. The CDR3 length is 14 residues. Trimming cost V 6 bases and J 3 bases, with 14 bases left between them. Germline V gene lookup returns CDR1 DFQATT and CDR2 SNEGSKA (reference sequence). CDR3 DNA: TGCAGTGCCTTAAAGTCGGTGGACACCGGGGAGCTGTTTTTT. Its translation is CSALKSVDTGELFF.

This clonotype was counted only a few times. V is TRBV12-3 or TRBV12-4 and J is TRBJ2-1, with 11 bases aligning to TRBD2. The ends lost 5 bases at V and 7 bases at J; junction bases unmatched: 7. CDR3 length: 15 residues. Written as DNA, the CDR3 is TGTGCCAGCAGTCCCAGACTAGCGGGACGGAATGAGCAGTTCTTC. Residues: CASSPRLAGRNEQFF.

This clonotype was picked up a small number of times. The chain uses TRBV6-2 or TRBV6-3 and TRBJ2-1; D unresolved. Per the germline V gene, CDR1 is MNHEY and CDR2 is SVGEGT. V lost 5 bases to trimming and J lost 0 bases, with 8 bases between them. The CDR3 covers 14 residues. The CDR3 sequence: CASSGRYSYNEQFF. The CDR3, as DNA: TGTGCCAGCAGTGGGCGATACTCCTACAATGAGCAGTTCTTC.

The CDR3, as DNA: TGTGCCAGCAGCTTAGGCACACGACAGGGGTCAACCTACGAGCAGTACTTC. Its protein is CASSLGTRQGSTYEQYF. The chain recombines TRBV7-9 with TRBJ2-7; 8 bases agree with TRBD1. Germline CDR1 and CDR2: SEHNR and FQNEAQ (reference sequence). The CDR3 contains 17 residues. Trimming at V came to 1 base and at J to 2 bases, leaving 10 bases not matched to a gene.

This clonotype appeared many times. The V call is TRBV6-6, the J call TRBJ1-1; D call uncertain. Germline CDR1 is MNHNY and CDR2 is SVGAGI (reference sequence). The CDR3 contains 11 residues. Trimming left V 7 bases short and J 10 bases short, with 13 bases between. DNA of the CDR3: TGTGCCAGCAAGCACAGCACGGGAGCTTTCTTT. This translates into CASKHSTGAFF.

This clonotype occurred a few times. The chain couples TRBV7-2 to TRBJ2-7; the D gene is possibly TRBD1 (5 bases). The CDR3 is made up of 13 amino acids. Germline lookup yields CDR1 SGHTA and CDR2 FQGNSA. Trimming took off 5 bases at V and 4 bases at J, with 12 bases between the two ends. CDR3 residues: CASSVGVGYEQYF. In DNA form, the CDR3 reads TGTGCCAGCAGCGTAGGGGTGGGGTACGAGCAGTACTTC. Looking up the rest from reference TRBV7-2 and TRBJ2-7 gives the full variable domain: GAGVSQSPSNKVTEKGKDVELRCDPISGHTALYWYRQSLGQGLEFLIYFQGNSAPDKSGLPSDRFSAERTGGSVSTLTIQRTQQEDSAVYLCASSVGVGYEQYFGPGTRLTVT.

This clonotype was picked up a small number of times. V usage is TRBV4-2 and J usage is TRBJ2-5, with TRBD2 matching over 12 bases. This CDR3 region has 15 residues. V was pared by 5 bases and J by 5 bases, with 6 bases of the junction left unmatched. Germline-derived CDR1 and CDR2 are LGHNA and YNFKEQ. In DNA, the CDR3 is TGTGCCAGCAGCAACCGACTAGCGGGGGAGGAGACCCAGTACTTC. Translated: CASSNRLAGEETQYF.

There are many counts of this clonotype. This rearrangement joins TRBV9 to TRBJ2-5, with D possibly matching TRBD1 (6 bases). Trimming pared 3 bases from V and 3 bases from J, leaving 9 bases between. CDR1 is SGDLS, CDR2 YYNGEE, per germline. The CDR3 has 13 amino acids. The CDR3, as DNA: TGTGCCAGCAGCGCGAACAGGGAAGAGACCCAGTACTTC. Protein product: CASSANREETQYF. The full variable domain, rest sourced from reference TRBV9 and TRBJ2-5, is DSGVTQTPKHLITATGQRVTLRCSPRSGDLSVYWYQQSLDQGLQFLIQYYNGEERAKGNILERFSAQQFPDLHSELNLSSLELGDSALYFCASSANREETQYFGPGTRLLVL.

The chain couples TRBV7-9 to TRBJ2-1; no clear D. With 5 bases removed from V and 8 bases from J, the gap between germline ends came to 19 bases. Germline CDR1 reads SEHNR; CDR2 reads FQNEAQ (reference sequence). The CDR3 extends over 15 amino acids. CDR3 sequence: CASSDFTIWPDEQFF. CDR3 nucleotide sequence: TGTGCCAGCAGCGATTTTACTATTTGGCCTGATGAGCAGTTCTTC.

The chain combines TRBV19 with TRBJ1-6; D not certain. Germline V CDR1 and CDR2: LNHDA, SQIVND (reference sequence). The CDR3 runs to 14 residues. Between the trimmed V and J ends, which lost 3 bases and 6 bases, there was a span of 9 bases. The CDR3 DNA is TGTGCCAGTAGTATCAGCGGGTCTAATTCACCCCTCCACTTT. Protein: CASSISGSNSPLHF.

This clonotype was counted many times. The chain combines TRBV28 with TRBJ2-7; TRBD2 agrees at 13 bases. The ends lost 8 bases at V and 6 bases at J; junction bases unmatched: 1. Germline assignment: CDR1 MDHEN and CDR2 SYDVKM. The CDR3 has 12 amino acids. CDR3: CASGTSGTEQYF. The DNA of the CDR3 is TGTGCCAGCGGGACTAGCGGGACCGAGCAGTACTTC.

There are a few counts of this clonotype. The V call is TRBV9, the J call TRBJ2-2, with TRBD1 matching over 9 bases. Unmatched junction bases numbered 2, after V lost 5 bases and J lost 0 bases. Germline loops: CDR1 SGDLS, CDR2 YYNGEE. The CDR3 is 15 amino acids. CDR3 sequence: CASRRTGANTGELFF. The CDR3 DNA is TGTGCCAGCAGGCGGACAGGGGCGAACACCGGGGAGCTGTTTTTT.

The chain is built from TRBV9 and TRBJ2-4; 11 bases line up with TRBD2. Germline V gives CDR1 SGDLS, CDR2 YYNGEE. After removal of 0 bases from V and 7 bases from J, the junction contained 6 bases not matched to a gene. There are 16 residues in the CDR3. CDR3 residues: CASSVGSGRAGNIQYF. Written as DNA, the CDR3 is TGTGCCAGCAGCGTAGGTAGCGGGAGGGCCGGTAACATTCAGTACTTC.

The rearrangement uses TRBV15 and TRBJ1-4, with D perhaps TRBD1 (5 bases). This CDR3 has 14 amino acids. V lost 1 base and J lost 9, with 12 bases in between. Germline V CDR1 and CDR2: LNHNV, YYDKDF (reference sequence). The CDR3 region has the DNA TGTGCCACCAGCAGAGGTGGGGCCGGGCAAAAACTGTTTTTT. It specifies CATSRGGAGQKLFF.